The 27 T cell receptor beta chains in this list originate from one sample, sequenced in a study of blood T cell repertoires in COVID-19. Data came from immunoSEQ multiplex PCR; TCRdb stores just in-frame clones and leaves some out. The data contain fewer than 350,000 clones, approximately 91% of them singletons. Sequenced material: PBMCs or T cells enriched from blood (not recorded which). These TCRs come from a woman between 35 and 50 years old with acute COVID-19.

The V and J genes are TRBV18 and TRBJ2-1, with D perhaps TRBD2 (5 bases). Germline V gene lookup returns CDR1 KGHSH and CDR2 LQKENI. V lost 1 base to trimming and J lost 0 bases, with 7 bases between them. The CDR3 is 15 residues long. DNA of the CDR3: TGTGCCAGCTCACCACTGGGGAGCTCCTACAATGAGCAGTTCTTC. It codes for CASSPLGSSYNEQFF.

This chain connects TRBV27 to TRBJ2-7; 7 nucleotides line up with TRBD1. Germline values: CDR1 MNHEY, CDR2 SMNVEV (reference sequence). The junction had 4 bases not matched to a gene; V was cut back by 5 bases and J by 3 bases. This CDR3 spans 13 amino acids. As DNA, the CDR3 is TGTGCCAGCAGTCCGGGACAGTACTACGAGCAGTACTTC. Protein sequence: CASSPGQYYEQYF.

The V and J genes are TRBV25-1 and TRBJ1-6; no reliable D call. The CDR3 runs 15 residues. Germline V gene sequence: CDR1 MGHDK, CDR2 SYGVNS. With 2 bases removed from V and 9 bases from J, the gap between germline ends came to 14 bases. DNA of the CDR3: TGTGCCAGCAGTGAAGCGGGTTATGGGAGTTCACCCCTCCACTTT. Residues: CASSEAGYGSSPLHF.

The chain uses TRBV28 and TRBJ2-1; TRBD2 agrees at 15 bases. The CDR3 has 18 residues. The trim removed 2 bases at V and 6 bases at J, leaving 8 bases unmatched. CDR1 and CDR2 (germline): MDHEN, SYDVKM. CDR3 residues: CASSLRTSGGGSINEQFF. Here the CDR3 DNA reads TGTGCCAGCAGTTTACGGACTAGCGGGGGGGGATCAATCAATGAGCAGTTCTTC.

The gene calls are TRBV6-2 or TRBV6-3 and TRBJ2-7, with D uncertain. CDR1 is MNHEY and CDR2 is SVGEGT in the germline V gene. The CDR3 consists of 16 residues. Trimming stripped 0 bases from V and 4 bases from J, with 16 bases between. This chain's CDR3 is CASSYSYSGSRYEQYF. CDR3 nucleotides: TGTGCCAGCAGTTACTCGTATTCAGGCTCCCGATACGAGCAGTACTTC.

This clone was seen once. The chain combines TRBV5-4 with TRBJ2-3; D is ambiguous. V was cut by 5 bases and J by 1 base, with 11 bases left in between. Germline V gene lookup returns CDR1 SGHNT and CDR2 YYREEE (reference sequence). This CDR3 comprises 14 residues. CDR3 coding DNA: TGTGCCAGCAGACCTCAATTAGGCACAGATACGCAGTATTTT. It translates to CASRPQLGTDTQYF.

The CDR3 DNA is TGTGCCAGCAGCTTACTGGGGAGGGGGGAAGATACGCAGTATTTT. Translation: CASSLLGRGEDTQYF. The rearrangement links TRBV7-9 to TRBJ2-3; a weak D match, TRBD2 (7 bases). Looked up from germline, CDR1 is SEHNR and CDR2 is FQNEAQ (reference sequence). The ends were cut back, 2 bases at V and 5 bases at J, with 14 bases in the middle. The CDR3 length is 15 residues.

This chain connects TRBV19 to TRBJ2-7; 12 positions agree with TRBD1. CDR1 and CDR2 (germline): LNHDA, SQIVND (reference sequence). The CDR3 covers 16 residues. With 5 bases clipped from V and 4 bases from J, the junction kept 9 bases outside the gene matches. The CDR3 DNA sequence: TGTGCCAGTAGTCCAGCCGGGACAGGGGGCGGTTACGAGCAGTACTTC. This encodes CASSPAGTGGGYEQYF.

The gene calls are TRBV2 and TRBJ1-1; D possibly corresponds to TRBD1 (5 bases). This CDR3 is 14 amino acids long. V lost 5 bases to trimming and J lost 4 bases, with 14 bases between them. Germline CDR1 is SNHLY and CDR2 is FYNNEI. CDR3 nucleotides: TGTGCCAGCAGTCCCCAGACAGTTCGCACTGAAGCTTTCTTT. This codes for CASSPQTVRTEAFF.

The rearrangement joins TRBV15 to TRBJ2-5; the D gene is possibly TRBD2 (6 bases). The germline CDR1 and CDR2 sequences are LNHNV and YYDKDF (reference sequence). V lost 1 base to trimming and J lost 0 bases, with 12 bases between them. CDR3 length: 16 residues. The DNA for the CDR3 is TGTGCCACCAGCAGAGGAACGGGGGTTTACCAAGAGACCCAGTACTTC. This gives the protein CATSRGTGVYQETQYF.

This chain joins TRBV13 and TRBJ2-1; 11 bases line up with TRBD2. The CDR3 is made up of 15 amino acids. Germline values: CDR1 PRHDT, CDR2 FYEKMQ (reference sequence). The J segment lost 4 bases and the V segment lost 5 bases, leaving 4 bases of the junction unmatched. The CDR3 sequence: CASSLTSGSYNEQFF. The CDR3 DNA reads TGTGCCAGCAGCCTCACTAGCGGGAGTTACAATGAGCAGTTCTTC.

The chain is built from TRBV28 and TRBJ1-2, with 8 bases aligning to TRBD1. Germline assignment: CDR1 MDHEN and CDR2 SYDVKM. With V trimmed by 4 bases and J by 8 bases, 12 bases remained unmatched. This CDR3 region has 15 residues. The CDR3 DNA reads TGTGCCAGCAGTTCTCCGACAGGGGCGGCTAAGGGCTACACCTTC. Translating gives CASSSPTGAAKGYTF.

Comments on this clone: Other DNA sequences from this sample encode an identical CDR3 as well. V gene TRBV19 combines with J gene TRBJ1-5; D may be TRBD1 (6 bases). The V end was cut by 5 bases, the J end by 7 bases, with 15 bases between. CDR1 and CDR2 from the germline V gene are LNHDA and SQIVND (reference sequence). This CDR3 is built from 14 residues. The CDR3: CASSPQQGNQPQHF. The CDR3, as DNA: TGTGCCAGTAGTCCCCAACAGGGAAACCAGCCCCAGCATTTT. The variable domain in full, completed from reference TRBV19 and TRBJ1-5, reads DGGITQSPKYLFRKEGQNVTLSCEQNLNHDAMYWYRQDPGQGLRLIYYSQIVNDFQKGDIAEGYSVSREKKESFPLTVTSAQKNPTAFYLCASSPQQGNQPQHFGDGTRLSIL.

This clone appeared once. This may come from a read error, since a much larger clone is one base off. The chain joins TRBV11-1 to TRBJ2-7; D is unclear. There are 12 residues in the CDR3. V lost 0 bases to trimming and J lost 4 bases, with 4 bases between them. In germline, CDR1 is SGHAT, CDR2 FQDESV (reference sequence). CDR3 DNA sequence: TGTGCCAGCAGCTTAGCCAGTTACGAGCAGTACTTC. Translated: CASSLASYEQYF.

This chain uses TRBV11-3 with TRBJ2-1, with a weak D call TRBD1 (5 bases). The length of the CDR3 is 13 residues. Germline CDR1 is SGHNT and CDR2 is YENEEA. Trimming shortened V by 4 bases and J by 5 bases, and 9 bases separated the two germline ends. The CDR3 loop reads CASSSRVDNEQFF. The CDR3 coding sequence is TGTGCCAGCAGCTCCAGGGTAGACAATGAGCAGTTCTTC.

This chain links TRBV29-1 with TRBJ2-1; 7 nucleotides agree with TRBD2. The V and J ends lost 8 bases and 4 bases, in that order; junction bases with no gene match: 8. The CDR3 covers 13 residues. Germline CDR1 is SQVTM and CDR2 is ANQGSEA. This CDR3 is CSFRDYPYNEQFF. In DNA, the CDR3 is TGCAGCTTCCGGGACTACCCTTACAATGAGCAGTTCTTC.

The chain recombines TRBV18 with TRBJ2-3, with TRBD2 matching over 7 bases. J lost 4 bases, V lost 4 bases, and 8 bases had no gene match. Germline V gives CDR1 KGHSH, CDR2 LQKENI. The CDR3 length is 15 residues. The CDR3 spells CASSRLAGVSDTQYF. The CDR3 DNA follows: TGTGCCAGCTCACGTCTGGCGGGAGTCTCAGATACGCAGTATTTT.

CDR3 in amino acids: CASSDFFRGTRIYEQYF. The DNA for the CDR3 is TGTGCCAGCAGTGATTTCTTTCGGGGGACTAGGATCTACGAGCAGTACTTC. This chain joins TRBV6-1 and TRBJ2-7; 8 nucleotides match TRBD2. V gave up 3 bases and J gave up 3 bases; unmatched junction bases: 13. The CDR3 sequence is 17 residues long. Germline assignment: CDR1 MNHNS and CDR2 SASEGT.

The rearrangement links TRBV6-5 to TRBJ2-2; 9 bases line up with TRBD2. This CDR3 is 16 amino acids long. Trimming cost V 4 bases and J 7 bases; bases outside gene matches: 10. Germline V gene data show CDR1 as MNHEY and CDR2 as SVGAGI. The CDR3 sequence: CASSSASGTSNGELFF. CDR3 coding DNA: TGTGCCAGCAGTTCTGCCTCCGGGACTAGCAACGGGGAGCTGTTTTTT.

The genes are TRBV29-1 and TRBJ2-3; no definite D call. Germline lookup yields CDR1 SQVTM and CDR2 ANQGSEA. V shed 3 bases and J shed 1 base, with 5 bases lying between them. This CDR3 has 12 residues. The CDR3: CSVDSGTDTQYF. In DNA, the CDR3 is TGCAGCGTTGACTCAGGCACAGATACGCAGTATTTT.

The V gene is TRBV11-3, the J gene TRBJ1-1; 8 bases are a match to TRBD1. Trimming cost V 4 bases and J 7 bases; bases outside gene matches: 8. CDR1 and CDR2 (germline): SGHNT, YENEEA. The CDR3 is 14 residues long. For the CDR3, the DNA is TGTGCCAGCAGCTCGGGACAGGAGGTAGTTGAAGCTTTCTTT. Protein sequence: CASSSGQEVVEAFF. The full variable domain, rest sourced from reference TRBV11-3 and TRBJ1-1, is EAGVVQSPRYKIIEKKQPVAFWCNPISGHNTLYWYLQNLGQGPELLIRYENEEAVDDSQLPKDRFSAERLKGVDSTLKIQPAELGDSAVYLCASSSGQEVVEAFFGQGTRLTVV.

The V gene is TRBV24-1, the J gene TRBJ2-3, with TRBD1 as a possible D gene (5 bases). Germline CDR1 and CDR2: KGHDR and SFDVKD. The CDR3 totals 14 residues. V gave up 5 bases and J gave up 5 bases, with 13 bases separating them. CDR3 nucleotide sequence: TGTGCCACCAGTGGGGCAGGGTCGGGAGATACGCAGTATTTT. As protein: CATSGAGSGDTQYF.

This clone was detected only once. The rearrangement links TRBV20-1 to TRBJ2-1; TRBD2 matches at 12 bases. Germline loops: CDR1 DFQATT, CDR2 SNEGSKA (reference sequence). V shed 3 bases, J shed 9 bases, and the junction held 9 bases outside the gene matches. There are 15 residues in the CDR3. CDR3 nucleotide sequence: TGCAGTGCTAGTCGTCTAGCGGGAGGGCCCGTTGAGCAGTTCTTC. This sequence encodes CSASRLAGGPVEQFF.

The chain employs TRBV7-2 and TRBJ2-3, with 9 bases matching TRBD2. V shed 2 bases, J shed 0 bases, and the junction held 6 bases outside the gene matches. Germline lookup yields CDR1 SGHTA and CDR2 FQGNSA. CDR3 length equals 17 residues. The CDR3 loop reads CASSLTGTSRSTDTQYF. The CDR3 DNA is TGTGCCAGCAGCTTAACCGGGACTAGCAGGAGCACAGATACGCAGTATTTT.

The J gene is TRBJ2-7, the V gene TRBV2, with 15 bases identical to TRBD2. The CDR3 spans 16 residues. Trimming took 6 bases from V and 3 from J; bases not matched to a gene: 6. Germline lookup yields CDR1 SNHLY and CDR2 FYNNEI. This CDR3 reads CASSPGLAGGRYEQYF. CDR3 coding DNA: TGTGCCAGCAGCCCCGGACTAGCGGGGGGGCGCTACGAGCAGTACTTC.

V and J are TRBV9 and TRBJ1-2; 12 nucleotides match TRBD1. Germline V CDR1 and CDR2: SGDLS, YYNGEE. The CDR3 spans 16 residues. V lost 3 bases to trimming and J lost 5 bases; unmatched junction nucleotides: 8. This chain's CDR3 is CASSAPGQGAGYGYTF. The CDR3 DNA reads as TGTGCCAGCAGCGCTCCGGGACAGGGGGCCGGATATGGCTACACCTTC.

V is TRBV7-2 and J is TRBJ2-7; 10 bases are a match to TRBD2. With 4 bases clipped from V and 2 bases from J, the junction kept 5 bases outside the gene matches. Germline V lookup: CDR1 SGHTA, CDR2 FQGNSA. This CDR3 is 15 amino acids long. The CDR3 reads CASSSLAGVPYEQYF. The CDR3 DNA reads TGTGCCAGCAGCTCCCTAGCGGGAGTTCCCTACGAGCAGTACTTC.